These 25 T cell receptor beta chains share one sample of origin, sequenced in a study of blood T cell repertoires in COVID-19. This table comes from immunoSEQ multiplex PCR, and its TCRdb copy is limited to in-frame clones, with some not included. The table records some 140,000 clones, roughly 76% of them present only once. Material: peripheral blood. The origin of the receptors is a man at least 80 years old with acute or convalescent COVID-19.

The V call is TRBV29-1, the J call TRBJ1-1; 11 positions match TRBD1. Germline V gene lookup returns CDR1 SQVTM and CDR2 ANQGSEA. CDR3 length: 15 residues. V trimming: 4 bases; J trimming: 1 base; junction bases outside the gene matches: 5. Written as DNA, the CDR3 is TGCAGCGTTGGGACAGGGGGCAATTGGAACACTGAAGCTTTCTTT. Amino acids: CSVGTGGNWNTEAFF.

The rearrangement uses TRBV7-3 and TRBJ1-3, with 7 bases fitting TRBD1. CDR3 length: 15 amino acids. V lost 5 bases to trimming and J lost 1 base; unmatched junction nucleotides: 5. Germline lookup yields CDR1 SGHTA and CDR2 FQGTGA. As DNA, the CDR3 is TGTGCCAGCAGCGCCACAGGGGTTTCTGGAAACACCATATATTTT. Encoded protein: CASSATGVSGNTIYF.

The chain uses TRBV4-3 and TRBJ1-4, with unresolved D. The ends were cut back, 0 bases at V and 4 bases at J, with 9 bases in the middle. The CDR3 spans 15 residues. CDR1 is LGHNA and CDR2 is YSLEER in the germline V gene. CDR3 DNA: TGCGCCAGCAGCCAAGAAGGGCGGGTTAATGAAAAACTGTTTTTT. Protein sequence: CASSQEGRVNEKLFF.

This clone was counted only a few times. This chain uses TRBV7-9 with TRBJ1-4, with a tentative D call TRBD1 (6 bases). This CDR3 is 16 amino acids long. The V gene lost 5 bases and the J gene lost 5 bases, with 18 bases spanning the gap. The germline gives CDR1 SEHNR, CDR2 FQNEAQ (reference sequence). DNA of the CDR3: TGTGCCAGCAGCGAAACCGGATCGCAGGGGAATGAAAAACTGTTTTTT. Protein sequence: CASSETGSQGNEKLFF. The full variable domain, rest sourced from reference TRBV7-9 and TRBJ1-4, is DTGVSQNPRHKITKRGQNVTFRCDPISEHNRLYWYRQTLGQGPEFLTYFQNEAQLEKSRLLSDRFSAERPKGSFSTLEIQRTEQGDSAMYLCASSETGSQGNEKLFFGSGTQLSVL.

The chain is built from TRBV5-6 and TRBJ2-7, with D possibly matching TRBD2 (6 bases). Germline V gene lookup returns CDR1 SGHDT and CDR2 YYEEEE. With 2 bases removed from V and 4 bases from J, the gap between germline ends came to 22 bases. The CDR3 runs to 17 residues. In DNA form, the CDR3 reads TGTGCCAGCAGCTTTGACCATTTGGGACTTTCATATTACGAGCAGTACTTC. The encoded protein is CASSFDHLGLSYYEQYF.

This clone has just one count. CDR3 amino acids: CASSTETGVGENIQYF. For the CDR3, the DNA is TGTGCCAGTAGTACCGAAACAGGGGTGGGTGAAAACATTCAGTACTTC. The gene calls are TRBV19 and TRBJ2-4, with 7 positions matching TRBD1. The CDR3 has 16 residues. V lost 4 bases and J lost 5; bases outside the gene matches: 11. Germline V gene lookup returns CDR1 LNHDA and CDR2 SQIVND (reference sequence).

V and J are TRBV6-6 and TRBJ2-3; 9 bases are a match to TRBD2. The germline V gene has CDR1 MNHNY and CDR2 SVGAGI (reference sequence). V shed 5 bases and J 2 bases; nucleotides not matched to a gene: 11. The CDR3 spans 17 residues. As DNA, the CDR3 is TGTGCCAGCAGTCTACTTCCCCGCGGGGGGGTCACAGATACGCAGTATTTT. Its translation: CASSLLPRGGVTDTQYF.

The chain joins TRBV7-6 to TRBJ2-7; D might be TRBD1 (5 bases). CDR3 length: 13 residues. CDR1 and CDR2 (germline): SGHVS, FNYEAQ. Deletions cut 5 bases from V and 1 base from J, with 9 bases between. The CDR3 sequence is CASSKTVSYEQYF. In DNA, the CDR3 is TGTGCCAGCAGCAAGACAGTTTCCTACGAGCAGTACTTC.

This clone was counted a few times. The gene calls are TRBV7-9 and TRBJ1-2; D not resolved. Trimming removed 1 base from V and 6 bases from J, with 15 bases in between. Per germline, CDR1 SEHNR and CDR2 FQNEAQ (reference sequence). CDR3 length: 15 residues. This chain's CDR3 is CASSLDSPGGHGYTF. The DNA of the CDR3 is TGTGCCAGCAGCTTAGACTCCCCTGGAGGGCATGGCTACACCTTC.

Only a few counts were recorded for this clone. This rearrangement joins TRBV7-3 to TRBJ2-1, with D possibly TRBD2 on 6 matching bases. V lost 2 bases and J 3 bases, leaving 26 bases between the germline ends. The CDR3 length is 20 residues. Germline V gene sequence: CDR1 SGHTA, CDR2 FQGTGA. The CDR3 region is CASSLFGWSSGTGDYNEQFF. Here the CDR3 DNA reads TGTGCCAGCAGCTTATTTGGGTGGTCTAGTGGTACGGGAGACTACAATGAGCAGTTCTTC.

This sequence joins TRBV24-1 and TRBJ2-7; 7 bases are shared with TRBD2. The CDR3 is 14 residues long. Germline V lookup: CDR1 KGHDR, CDR2 SFDVKD. V was clipped by 6 bases and J by 5 bases; unmatched bases: 9. The CDR3 sequence is CATSFGGGKDEQYF. CDR3 bases: TGTGCCACCAGTTTTGGCGGGGGAAAGGACGAGCAGTACTTC.

The V gene is TRBV7-6, the J gene TRBJ2-1, with D tentatively TRBD1 (6 bases). Between the trimmed V and J ends, which lost 6 bases and 2 bases, there was a span of 14 bases. Germline loops: CDR1 SGHVS, CDR2 FNYEAQ. This CDR3 spans 15 amino acids. CDR3 DNA: TGTGCCAGCAGTTCAAGAGGGGGTACCTACAATGAGCAGTTCTTC. It codes for CASSSRGGTYNEQFF.

The V gene is TRBV2, the J gene TRBJ1-1; possibly TRBD1 for D (6 bases). Germline CDR1 and CDR2: SNHLY and FYNNEI. Trimming shortened V by 6 bases and J by 2 bases, and 13 bases separated the two germline ends. The CDR3 is made up of 14 amino acids. CDR3 bases: TGTGCCAGCAGCTTCCAGGGGTTCAACACTGAAGCTTTCTTT. Its translation is CASSFQGFNTEAFF.

J is TRBJ1-1 and V is TRBV28, with 8 bases that match TRBD1. There are 14 residues in the CDR3. V gave up 5 bases and J gave up 1 base; unmatched junction bases: 3. CDR1 and CDR2 from the germline V gene are MDHEN and SYDVKM. This CDR3 reads CASSLGTGNTEAFF. CDR3 bases: TGTGCCAGCAGTCTCGGGACAGGGAACACTGAAGCTTTCTTT.

The chain couples TRBV29-1 to TRBJ2-5; D might be TRBD1 (6 bases). The CDR3 has 14 residues. V lost 3 bases to trimming and J lost 6 bases, with 17 bases between them. Germline CDR1 is SQVTM and CDR2 is ANQGSEA. CDR3 in amino acids: CSVEAQGKLKTQYF. The CDR3 DNA reads as TGCAGCGTTGAGGCTCAGGGGAAATTGAAGACCCAGTACTTC.

The chain carries TRBV5-4 and TRBJ2-1, with 9 bases that match TRBD1. V gave up 3 bases and J gave up 9 bases; unmatched junction bases: 10. CDR1 SGHNT and CDR2 YYREEE come from the germline V gene (reference sequence). The CDR3 extends over 15 amino acids. CDR3 sequence: CASSSGDREAAEQFF. In DNA form, the CDR3 reads TGTGCCAGCAGCTCGGGGGACAGGGAAGCGGCTGAGCAGTTCTTC.

This chain joins TRBV28 and TRBJ2-3, with 9 bases lining up with TRBD2. Looked up from germline, CDR1 is MDHEN and CDR2 is SYDVKM. The CDR3 length is 13 residues. CDR3 sequence: CASRTSGTDTQYF. CDR3 nucleotides: TGTGCATCCAGGACTAGCGGCACAGATACGCAGTATTTT.

The chain uses TRBV30 and TRBJ1-4, with a possible D match to TRBD1 (6 bases). Germline V CDR1 and CDR2: GTSNPN, SVGIG (reference sequence). This CDR3 has 13 residues. Trimming took off 0 bases at V and 5 bases at J, with 7 bases between the two ends. The CDR3: CAWSVTGNEKLFF. As DNA, the CDR3 is TGTGCCTGGAGTGTAACAGGGAATGAAAAACTGTTTTTT.

The chain joins TRBV12-3 or TRBV12-4 to TRBJ1-2; D is perhaps TRBD1 (6 bases). V lost 4 bases, J lost 3 bases, and 9 bases lay in between. The CDR3 is 13 residues long. Written as DNA, the CDR3 is TGTGCCAGCAGTTCCAGGGGAGACTATGGCTACACCTTC. It translates to CASSSRGDYGYTF.

This chain connects TRBV30 to TRBJ2-7, with TRBD1 identical over 11 bases. The V gene's germline CDR1 is GTSNPN and CDR2 SVGIG (reference sequence). V shed 3 bases, J shed 2 bases, and the junction held 6 bases outside the gene matches. The CDR3 extends over 15 amino acids. CDR3 protein: CAWRARDRGTYEQYF. As DNA, the CDR3 is TGTGCCTGGAGGGCCCGGGACAGGGGGACCTACGAGCAGTACTTC.

V is TRBV6-2 or TRBV6-3 and J is TRBJ1-6; 7 bases map to TRBD1. Germline CDR1 reads MNHEY; CDR2 reads SVGEGT. Losses at the gene ends were 6 bases for V and 5 bases for J; bases not matched to a gene: 7. The CDR3 has 15 residues. Here the CDR3 DNA reads TGTGCCAGCAGCCTCTTGCAGGGGGATAATTCACCCCTCCACTTT. Protein product: CASSLLQGDNSPLHF.

In its sample, this clone was seen many times. This chain joins TRBV12-3 or TRBV12-4 and TRBJ1-2; possible D gene TRBD1, 6 bases. The CDR3 is made up of 13 amino acids. Trimming left V 4 bases short and J 8 bases short, with 14 bases between. This chain's CDR3 is CASSYSGVVGYTF. The CDR3 nucleotides are TGTGCCAGCAGTTATTCAGGGGTGGTCGGCTACACCTTC.

This chain joins TRBV4-1 and TRBJ1-2; D remains unclear. The CDR3 extends over 13 amino acids. V lost 0 bases to trimming and J lost 2 bases, with 4 bases between them. Germline lookup yields CDR1 MGHRA and CDR2 YSYEKL. The CDR3 nucleotides are TGCGCCAGCAGCCAAGACCGGAACTATGGCTACACCTTC. This encodes CASSQDRNYGYTF.

The chain is built from TRBV7-2 and TRBJ1-1; D remains ambiguous. This CDR3 region has 16 residues. With 4 bases removed from V and 1 base from J, the gap between germline ends came to 16 bases. Germline V gene sequence: CDR1 SGHTA, CDR2 FQGNSA. The DNA for the CDR3 is TGTGCCAGCAGCTCCAGGACGCGAGAGGGGAACACTGAAGCTTTCTTT. The encoded protein is CASSSRTREGNTEAFF.

V gene TRBV15 combines with J gene TRBJ2-7; D is undetermined. Germline CDR1 reads LNHNV; CDR2 reads YYDKDF (reference sequence). V was cut by 4 bases and J by 2 bases, with 12 bases left in between. The CDR3 is 14 amino acids. CDR3 amino acids: CATSTPLRTYEQYF. CDR3 in DNA: TGTGCCACCAGCACCCCTCTGAGAACCTACGAGCAGTACTTC.